This TCR beta chain stems from a study of blood T cell repertoires in COVID-19. Across the whole study: Acute and convalescent COVID-19 samples came from the United States, Italy and Spain. Sources were T cells, B-cell-depleted T cells, or PBMCs; the material itself was cDNA or gDNA.

In the authors' methods: Amplifying reference gene primers gave estimates of nucleated cell counts. The data were produced by immunoSEQ multiplex PCR, yet TCRdb's version contains in-frame clones alone and is incomplete. The V and J calls and the clone size are those of that table, but D and trimming were determined from the DNA. The table has about 230,000 clones, over 70% seen once; the top ten hold around 25%. The CDR3 contains 16 residues. Germline V gives CDR1 SGHDT, CDR2 YYEEEE. Trimming took 3 bases from V and 8 from J; bases not matched to a gene: 12. This sequence joins TRBV5-6 and TRBJ2-3, with 10 bases aligning to TRBD2. The material sequenced was peripheral blood. The clonotype comes from a man between 40 and 49 years old with acute or convalescent COVID-19. Here the CDR3 DNA reads TGTGCCAGCAGCTCTATTCTAGCGGGAGCGTCTAGTACGCAGTATTTT. This translates into CASSSILAGASSTQYF.